These 19 T cell receptor beta chains share one sample of origin, sequenced in a study of control samples from healthy donors and cancer patients. Assay used: immunoSEQ multiplex PCR; TCRdb lists only in-frame clones, some missing. The sample comprises tens of thousands of clones, roughly 95% of which are singletons, and about 1% rests with the top ten. The specimen sequenced was blood. All receptors come from a woman aged 18-35 years in good health.

The chain uses TRBV6-4 and TRBJ1-2; 7 bases align to TRBD1. V was clipped by 4 bases and J by 6 bases; unmatched bases: 17. This CDR3 is 17 amino acids long. From germline, CDR1 is MRHNA and CDR2 SNTAGT. The CDR3 DNA is TGTGCCAGCAGTGCAACTCCTATTCCGACAGGGAGGGATGGCTACACCTTC. It codes for CASSATPIPTGRDGYTF.

J is TRBJ1-3 and V is TRBV18; D unclear. V lost 2 bases and J 2 bases, leaving 7 bases between the germline ends. CDR1 is KGHSH, CDR2 LQKENI, per germline. The length of the CDR3 is 14 residues. The CDR3 nucleotides read TGTGCCAGCTCACCATGGACGGCTGGAAACACCATATATTTT. This gives the protein CASSPWTAGNTIYF. The full variable domain, in which reference TRBV18 and TRBJ1-3 provide the parts outside the CDR3, is NAGVMQNPRHLVRRRGQEARLRCSPMKGHSHVYWYRQLPEEGLKFMVYLQKENIIDESGMPKERFSAEFPKEGPSILRIQQVVRGDSAAYFCASSPWTAGNTIYFGEGSWLTVV.

V is TRBV6-7 and J is TRBJ1-1; D is undetermined. TRBV6-7 is flagged as an ORF with uncertain function. The CDR3 runs 16 residues. Trimming removed 2 bases from V and 0 bases from J, with 13 bases in between. CDR3 region: CASSYETDTMNTEAFF. The CDR3 DNA is TGTGCCAGCAGTTACGAGACGGATACTATGAACACTGAAGCTTTCTTT.

The chain carries TRBV15 and TRBJ1-5, with D unclear. Trimming left V 3 bases short and J 3 bases short, with 9 bases between. Germline CDR1 and CDR2: LNHNV and YYDKDF (reference sequence). CDR3 length: 14 amino acids. In nucleotides, the CDR3 is TGTGCCACCAGCAGGTACGCGATCAATCAGCCCCAGCATTTT. Translating it yields CATSRYAINQPQHF. The full variable domain, with the rest looked up from reference TRBV15 and TRBJ1-5, is DAMVIQNPRYQVTQFGKPVTLSCSQTLNHNVMYWYQQKSSQAPKLLFHYYDKDFNNEADTPDNFQSRRPNTSFCFLDIRSPGLGDTAMYLCATSRYAINQPQHFGDGTRLSIL.

CDR3 sequence (DNA): TGCGCCAGCAGCTTAGGCGGGGGTATCTACGAGCAGTACTTC. Its translation is CASSLGGGIYEQYF. This chain joins TRBV5-1 and TRBJ2-7; 7 nucleotides line up with TRBD2. The CDR3 covers 14 residues. CDR1 is SGHRS and CDR2 is YFSETQ in the germline V gene. Losses at the gene ends were 2 bases for V and 3 bases for J; bases not matched to a gene: 5. Filled out from reference TRBV5-1 and TRBJ2-7, the complete variable domain reads KAGVTQTPRYLIKTRGQQVTLSCSPISGHRSVSWYQQTPGQGLQFLFEYFSETQRNKGNFPGRFSGRQFSNSRSEMNVSTLELGDSALYLCASSLGGGIYEQYFGPGTRLTVT.

The chain uses TRBV11-3 and TRBJ2-3; D ambiguous. The CDR3 consists of 14 residues. The germline V gene has CDR1 SGHNT and CDR2 YENEEA. Trimming removed 1 base from V and 1 base from J, with 6 bases in between. The CDR3 DNA reads TGTGCCAGCAGCTTAGGCTGGGGCACAGATACGCAGTATTTT. Translation gives CASSLGWGTDTQYF. The full variable domain, rest sourced from reference TRBV11-3 and TRBJ2-3, is EAGVVQSPRYKIIEKKQPVAFWCNPISGHNTLYWYLQNLGQGPELLIRYENEEAVDDSQLPKDRFSAERLKGVDSTLKIQPAELGDSAVYLCASSLGWGTDTQYFGPGTRLTVL.

This chain links TRBV4-1 with TRBJ1-6; D is uncertain. The CDR3 is made up of 14 amino acids. V was cut by 1 base and J by 7 bases, with 8 bases left in between. CDR1 is MGHRA, CDR2 YSYEKL, per germline. CDR3 sequence reads: CASSQAPVNSPLHF. For the CDR3, the DNA is TGCGCCAGCAGCCAAGCCCCGGTAAATTCACCCCTCCACTTT.

The rearrangement joins TRBV28 to TRBJ1-2, with 8 bases lining up with TRBD1. This CDR3 region has 14 residues. Germline values: CDR1 MDHEN, CDR2 SYDVKM. Germline trimming cut 6 bases from V and 2 bases from J; bases unmatched to any gene: 5. The DNA of the CDR3 is TGTGCCAGCAGACTCCGGGACAGGAACTATGGCTACACCTTC. Protein sequence: CASRLRDRNYGYTF.

This clone was picked up one time. The chain carries TRBV28 and TRBJ1-4; 7 positions match TRBD1. This CDR3 contains 12 residues. The V and J ends lost 7 bases and 8 bases, in that order; junction bases with no gene match: 4. Germline V gene lookup returns CDR1 MDHEN and CDR2 SYDVKM. For the CDR3, the DNA is TGTGCCAGCAACAGGGGAGGCGAAAAACTGTTTTTT. This gives the protein CASNRGGEKLFF.

The chain combines TRBV5-1 with TRBJ1-1, with no clear D. The CDR3 has 11 residues. Germline CDR1 is SGHRS and CDR2 is YFSETQ. V dropped 5 bases and J dropped 2 bases, with 4 bases sitting between them. CDR3 amino acids: CASRVNTEAFF. For the CDR3, the DNA is TGCGCCAGCAGGGTAAACACTGAAGCTTTCTTT.

The chain uses TRBV20-1 and TRBJ1-2; 7 bases are a match to TRBD1. The CDR3 spans 11 residues. The germline gives CDR1 DFQATT, CDR2 SNEGSKA (reference sequence). V was clipped by 8 bases and J by 5 bases; unmatched bases: 5. CDR3 in DNA: TGCAGTTTAGACAGGGATTATGGCTACACCTTC. Translated: CSLDRDYGYTF.

The V call is TRBV2, the J call TRBJ1-4; 9 bases fit TRBD1. Germline CDR1 and CDR2: SNHLY and FYNNEI. The CDR3 is 14 residues long. Trimming removed 6 bases from V and 7 bases from J; junction bases left unmatched: 6. As DNA, the CDR3 is TGTGCCAGCAGCGCACAGGGGGCTCGTGAAAAACTGTTTTTT. This codes for CASSAQGAREKLFF.

The rearrangement joins TRBV5-1 to TRBJ1-1, with a tentative D call TRBD1 (6 bases). CDR1 is SGHRS and CDR2 is YFSETQ in the germline V gene. The CDR3 has 15 residues. The germline V and J ends were trimmed by 1 base and 0 bases, with 10 bases remaining between them. DNA of the CDR3: TGCGCCAGCAGCTTGACAGGGCGGATGAACACTGAAGCTTTCTTT. Amino acid sequence: CASSLTGRMNTEAFF.

The rearrangement uses TRBV19 and TRBJ1-1; the D gene is possibly TRBD1 (5 bases). The length of the CDR3 is 14 residues. The germline V gene has CDR1 LNHDA and CDR2 SQIVND (reference sequence). The ends were cut back, 7 bases at V and 6 bases at J, with 18 bases in the middle. This chain's CDR3 is CASKGTFRGAEAFF. In DNA form, the CDR3 reads TGTGCCAGTAAGGGGACTTTTAGGGGAGCTGAAGCTTTCTTT.

V is TRBV9 and J is TRBJ2-3; D is perhaps TRBD2 (5 bases). Germline V lookup: CDR1 SGDLS, CDR2 YYNGEE. The V end lost 0 bases, the J end lost 5 bases, and 10 bases lay between the germline ends. The CDR3 contains 14 residues. The CDR3 sequence is CASSVGLAGDTQYF. In DNA, the CDR3 is TGTGCCAGCAGCGTAGGTCTAGCCGGAGATACGCAGTATTTT.

V and J are TRBV11-2 and TRBJ1-4; unclear D gene. The V gene lost 0 bases and the J gene lost 4 bases, with 6 bases spanning the gap. Germline V gene lookup returns CDR1 SGHAT and CDR2 FQNNGV. The CDR3 has 14 amino acids. CDR3 loop: CASSLDSYNEKLFF. The CDR3 nucleotides read TGTGCCAGCAGCTTAGACAGTTATAATGAAAAACTGTTTTTT.

This chain uses TRBV18 with TRBJ2-1; perhaps TRBD2 as D (6 bases). CDR1 and CDR2 from the germline V gene are KGHSH and LQKENI. The CDR3 is made up of 17 amino acids. Trimming stripped 0 bases from V and 1 base from J, with 13 bases between. CDR3 sequence (DNA): TGTGCCAGCTCACCACCCACGACCGCGGGGTCCTACAATGAGCAGTTCTTC. This gives the protein CASSPPTTAGSYNEQFF.

The rearrangement uses TRBV4-2 and TRBJ1-2, with 9 bases aligning to TRBD1. The germline V gene encodes CDR1 LGHNA and CDR2 YNFKEQ. V trimming: 1 base; J trimming: 4 bases; junction bases outside the gene matches: 10. The CDR3 has 17 amino acids. CDR3 nucleotides: TGTGCCAGCAGCCAAGCGTGGACAGGGGAAGAGGGCTATGGCTACACCTTC. Translation gives CASSQAWTGEEGYGYTF.

The V call is TRBV9, the J call TRBJ1-1, with a possible D match to TRBD1 (5 bases). CDR1 is SGDLS and CDR2 is YYNGEE in the germline V gene. V was clipped by 0 bases and J by 11 bases, with 14 bases between them. This CDR3 contains 13 residues. The CDR3 sequence is CASSVETGRGAFF. DNA for the CDR3: TGTGCCAGCAGCGTAGAAACAGGTCGAGGGGCTTTCTTT.